The following is a TCR beta chain sequence with its context. Trimming removed 4 bases from V and 3 bases from J, with 10 bases in between. CDR3 length: 14 residues. CDR1 is WNHNN and CDR2 is SYGVQD in the germline V gene (reference sequence). In the study's own analysis: Reference gene primers were amplified, and this amplification served to estimate nucleated cell counts. This table comes from immunoSEQ multiplex PCR, and its TCRdb copy is limited to in-frame clones, with some not included. V and J calls and clone size are as listed in that table; D and trimming were resolved from the DNA. This table holds around 120,000 clones, about 88% found once. The data belong to a study of blood T cell repertoires in COVID-19. The wider study: Material from acute and convalescent COVID-19 was sourced from the United States, Italy and Spain. Nucleic acid was either cDNA or gDNA, and it came from T cells, B-cell-depleted T cells, or PBMCs.

The sample was peripheral blood. This sequence joins TRBV10-1 and TRBJ2-1; tentatively, D is TRBD2 (6 bases). This clonotype was sampled from a man aged 45-65 years with active COVID-19. The CDR3 protein is CASSAARDYNEQFF. CDR3 in DNA: TGCGCCAGCAGTGCGGCGCGGGACTACAATGAGCAGTTCTTC.